This T cell receptor beta chain was observed in a study of Ad26.COV2.S vaccination and SARS-CoV-2 variants. At the level of the study: The donor participated in the COV1001 trial, in its Ad26.COV2.S arm. Administration of Ad26.COV2.S was intramuscular, either once or twice 56 days apart.

TCRdb keeps only in-frame clones here, not all; method: immunoSEQ multiplex PCR. The sample carries over 300,000 clones, under 90% recorded once. General observations from the study: Following vaccination, spike-specific CD8+ and CD4+ T cell responses reportedly exhibited substantial breadth.

CDR1 SGHTA and CDR2 FQGNSA come from the germline V gene. V dropped 2 bases and J dropped 1 base, with 9 bases sitting between them. CDR3 length: 15 residues. Treatment given: 15 to 20 received Ad26.COV2.S at low or high dose, single or two shots; about five received placebo; per-sample allocation not given. Samples came from day 63 after the first vaccine or placebo injection. Of note for this clone: Its antigen remains unidentified.

The starting material was peripheral blood, obtained in a trial of Ad26.COV2.S vaccine versus placebo. This sequence originates from a person between 18 and 65 years old who received the Ad26.COV2.S COVID-19 vaccine or a placebo. This chain uses TRBV7-2 with TRBJ1-3; TRBD1 is a possible D gene (6 bases). The CDR3 loop is CASSLLQGSGNTIYF. The CDR3 nucleotides read TGTGCCAGCAGCTTATTACAGGGTTCTGGAAACACCATATATTTT.